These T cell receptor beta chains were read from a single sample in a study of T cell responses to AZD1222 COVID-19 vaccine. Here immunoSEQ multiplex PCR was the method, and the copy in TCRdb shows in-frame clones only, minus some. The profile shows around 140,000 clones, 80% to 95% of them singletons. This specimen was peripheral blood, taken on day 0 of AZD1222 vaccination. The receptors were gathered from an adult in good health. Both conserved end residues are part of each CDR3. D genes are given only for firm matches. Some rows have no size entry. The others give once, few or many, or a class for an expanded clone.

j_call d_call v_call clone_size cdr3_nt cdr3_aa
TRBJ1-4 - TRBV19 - TGTGCCAGTAGTATAGTGGCGGGGGCCAATGAAAAACTGTTTTTT CASSIVAGANEKLFF
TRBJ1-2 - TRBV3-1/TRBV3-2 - TGTGCCAGCAGCCAATTAGGGGGATTGGGTAAATATGGCTACACCTTC CASSQLGGLGKYGYTF
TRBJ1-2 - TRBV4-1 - TGCGCCAGCAGCCAAGTGGACACCTCCAACTATGGCTACACCTTC CASSQVDTSNYGYTF
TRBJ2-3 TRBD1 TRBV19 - TGTGCCAGTAGTACTAACTCCGCCTCGACAGGGACCGATACGCAGTATTTT CASSTNSASTGTDTQYF
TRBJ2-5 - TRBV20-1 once TGCAGTGCTAAAGGGGAGACCCAGTACTTC CSAKGETQYF
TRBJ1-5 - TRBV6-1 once TGTGCCAGCAGTGAAGCAGGGCACTCCAGACATCAGCCCCAGCATTTT CASSEAGHSRHQPQHF
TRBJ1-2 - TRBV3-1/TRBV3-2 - TGTGCCAGCAGCCAAGTAGCAGGGGATCACTATGGCTACACCTTC CASSQVAGDHYGYTF
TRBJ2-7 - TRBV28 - TGTGCCAGCAGCCTCACAGGGATCGAGCAGTACTTC CASSLTGIEQYF
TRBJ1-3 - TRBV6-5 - TGTGCCAGCACCCATGGGGGGACCATATATTTT CASTHGGTIYF
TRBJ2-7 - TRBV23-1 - TGCGCCAGCAAGAGGGGGACTTCCTACGAGCAGTACTTC CASKRGTSYEQYF
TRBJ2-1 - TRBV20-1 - TGCAGTGCTAGTCCGGGAGATCGTAATGAGCAGTTCTTC CSASPGDRNEQFF
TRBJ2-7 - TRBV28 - TGTGCCAGCAGTCCGACCCAGGGGCGGTACGAGCAGTACTTC CASSPTQGRYEQYF
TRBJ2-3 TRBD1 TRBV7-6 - TGTGCCAGCAGCCGCGAGACAGGGTTTAGCACAGATACGCAGTATTTT CASSRETGFSTDTQYF
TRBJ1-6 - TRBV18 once TGTGCCAGCTCTCGAGACTCCTCTGGCGGGTCACCCCTCCACTTT CASSRDSSGGSPLHF
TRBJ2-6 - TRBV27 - TGTGCCAGCAGTTTTGCGCGGACGTCTGGGGCCAACGTCCTGACTTTC CASSFARTSGANVLTF
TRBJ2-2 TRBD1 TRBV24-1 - TGTGCCACCAGTGCCCGGACAGGGGTCACCGGGGAGCTGTTTTTT CATSARTGVTGELFF
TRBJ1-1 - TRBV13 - TGTGCCAGCAGCCCGGATGGTCGTAGGAACACTGAAGCTTTCTTT CASSPDGRRNTEAFF
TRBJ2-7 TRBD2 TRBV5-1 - TGCGCCAGCAGCTTGTTCCGGACTAGCGGGGAAACCTACGAGCAGTACTTC CASSLFRTSGETYEQYF
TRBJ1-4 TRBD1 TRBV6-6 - TGTGCCAGCAGGGACAGGACAGGTCCTAATGAAAAACTGTTTTTT CASRDRTGPNEKLFF
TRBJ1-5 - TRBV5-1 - TGCGCCAGCAGCTTGGGAGGAGTATCTAGCAATCAGCCCCAGCATTTT CASSLGGVSSNQPQHF
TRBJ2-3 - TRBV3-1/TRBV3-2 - TGTGCCAGCAGCCAGACAATAATCTCTAAACAGGGAACTAGCACAGATACGCAGTATTTT CASSQTIISKQGTSTDTQYF
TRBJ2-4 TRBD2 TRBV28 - TGTGCCAGCAGTTTCTCCCAGGCGGGGGACCAGATTCAGTACTTC CASSFSQAGDQIQYF
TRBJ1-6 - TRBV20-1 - TGCAGTGCTAGTCTAGTCCCAGGGGATTCACCCCTCCACTTT CSASLVPGDSPLHF
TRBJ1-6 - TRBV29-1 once TGCAGCGTCCAGACAAGGGGGATCAATTCACCCCTCCACTTT CSVQTRGINSPLHF
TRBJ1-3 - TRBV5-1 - TGCGCCAGCAGCTTGGTTCCCAGGGACCCTGGAAACACCATATATTTT CASSLVPRDPGNTIYF
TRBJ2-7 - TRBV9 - TGTGCCAGCAGCGTAAACCGGGGGCTGTCCTACGAGCAGTACTTC CASSVNRGLSYEQYF
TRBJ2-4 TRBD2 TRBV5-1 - TGCGCCAGCAGCTTGGGAGATGGGACTAGCGGGAGAAACATTCAGTACTTC CASSLGDGTSGRNIQYF
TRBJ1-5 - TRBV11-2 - TGTGCCAGCAGCTTAGGAAAATTTAGCAATCAGCCCCAGCATTTT CASSLGKFSNQPQHF
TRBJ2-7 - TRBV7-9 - TGTGCCAGCAGCTTATTCCTACTCGGCGAGCAGTACTTC CASSLFLLGEQYF
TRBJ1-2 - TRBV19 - TGTGCCAGTAGCGACCAGGGGCACTATGGCTACACCTTC CASSDQGHYGYTF
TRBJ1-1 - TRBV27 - TGTGCCAGCAGTTTGCAAGGGGCTAACACTGAAGCTTTCTTT CASSLQGANTEAFF
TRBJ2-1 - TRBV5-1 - TGCGCCAGCAGCTTTGGGGCCGGTCACAATGAGCAGTTCTTC CASSFGAGHNEQFF
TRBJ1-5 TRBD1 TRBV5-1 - TGCGCCAGCAGCCCCCCAGGGGGCAATAGCAATCAGCCCCAGCATTTT CASSPPGGNSNQPQHF
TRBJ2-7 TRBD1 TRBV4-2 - TGTGCCAGCAGCCAGGCCGGGACAGGATCAACCTACGAGCAGTACTTC CASSQAGTGSTYEQYF
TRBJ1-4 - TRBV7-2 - TGTGCCAGCGTAGGGGGGGGACCAGAGGATAATGAAAAACTGTTTTTT CASVGGGPEDNEKLFF
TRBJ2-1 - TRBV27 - TGTGCCAGCAGTTTAGAGTGGCAGGGAGTCCCCTACAATGAGCAGTTCTTC CASSLEWQGVPYNEQFF
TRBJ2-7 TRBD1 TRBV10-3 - TGTGCCATCAGTCAAGACAGGGGCACTCACGAGCAGTACTTC CAISQDRGTHEQYF
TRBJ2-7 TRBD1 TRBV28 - TGTGCCAGCAGTTTCCCGAGGACAGGGGGGGCTTCCGAGCAGTACTTC CASSFPRTGGASEQYF
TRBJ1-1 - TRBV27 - TGTGCCAGCAGTTTAGGTTACATGAACACTGAAGCTTTCTTT CASSLGYMNTEAFF
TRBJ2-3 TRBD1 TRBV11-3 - TGTGCCAGCAGCTTCGCCGGGACAGGCACAGATACGCAGTATTTT CASSFAGTGTDTQYF
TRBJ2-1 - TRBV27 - TGTGCCAGCAGTTCGCCTGATGGTGTCGGTTACAATGAGCAGTTCTTC CASSSPDGVGYNEQFF
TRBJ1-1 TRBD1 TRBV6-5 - TGTGCCAGCAGTTACTCTGAAGGGACAGCTAAAGCTTTCTTT CASSYSEGTAKAFF
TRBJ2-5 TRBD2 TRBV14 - TGTGCCAGCAGCCCCCTAGGGAGACTAGCGGATAAAGAGACCCAGTACTTC CASSPLGRLADKETQYF
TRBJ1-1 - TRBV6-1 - TGTGCCAGCAGTGAAATTACTATCCAAGCTTTCTTT CASSEITIQAFF
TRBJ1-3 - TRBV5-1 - TGCGCCAGCAGCCAATCCGGGACAACTGGAAACACCATATATTTT CASSQSGTTGNTIYF
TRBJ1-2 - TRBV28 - TGTGCCAGCAGTTTATCTTTATATTATGGCTACACCTTC CASSLSLYYGYTF
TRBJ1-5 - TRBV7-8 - TGTGCCAGCAGCTTAGCGGGGCCGGGAAGCAATCAGCCCCAGCATTTT CASSLAGPGSNQPQHF
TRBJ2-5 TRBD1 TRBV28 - TGTGCCAGCAGGGGGACAGCGAAAGAGACCCAGTACTTC CASRGTAKETQYF
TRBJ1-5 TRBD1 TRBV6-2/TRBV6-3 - TGTGCCAGCAGTTATTCGGACAGGGTTAAACAGCCCCAGCATTTT CASSYSDRVKQPQHF
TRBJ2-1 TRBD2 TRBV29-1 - TGCAGCGTTGCTGTTGGACTAGCGGCCTCCAATGAGCAGTTCTTC CSVAVGLAASNEQFF
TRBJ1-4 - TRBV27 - TGTGCCAGCAGTGCCTTCCAACGTTCCGGAAAACTGTTTTTT CASSAFQRSGKLFF
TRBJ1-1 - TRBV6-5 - TGTGCCAGCTCCCTCACGGCAGGGGCCCCTGAAGCTTTCTTT CASSLTAGAPEAFF
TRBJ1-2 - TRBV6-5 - TGTGCCAGCAGTTACTGGGACGGTAGTGGCTACACCTTC CASSYWDGSGYTF
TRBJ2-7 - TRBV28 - TGTGCCAGCAGTTCCCCCGTGACGGGGAACTACGAGCAGTACTTC CASSSPVTGNYEQYF
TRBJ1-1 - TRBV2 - TGTGCAACTACGAAGGGGGGTGCATTGAACACTGAAGCTTTCTTT CATTKGGALNTEAFF
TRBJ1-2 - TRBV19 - TGTGCCAGTACTCCCAACAGACTATATGGCTACACCTTC CASTPNRLYGYTF
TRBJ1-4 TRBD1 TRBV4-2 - TGTGCCAGCAGCCAAGACCCGGGACAGGGCCATGAAAAACTGTTTTTT CASSQDPGQGHEKLFF
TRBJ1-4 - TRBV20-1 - TGCAGTGCTAGTACCGGGGGCGGGGAAAAACTGTTTTTT CSASTGGGEKLFF
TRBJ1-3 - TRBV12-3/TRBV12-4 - TGTGCCAGCAGTTTGAACACCATATATTTT CASSLNTIYF